This T cell receptor (beta chain) was obtained from a study of cytomegalovirus exposure and HLA in healthy donors. The PCR employed 60 Vbeta primers together with 13 Jbeta primers. The method was immunoSEQ multiplex PCR; TCRdb's version includes in-frame clones alone and lacks a portion of them. Of some 180,000 clones detected, 87% appear once; the ten largest clones hold approximately 0.98%. Trimming cost V 0 bases and J 4 bases, with 14 bases left between them. Germline-derived CDR1 and CDR2 are SGDLS and YYNGEE. The CDR3 is 15 amino acids. This TCR came from a boy aged 2 to 10 in good health and CMV-seronegative. The chain carries TRBV9 and TRBJ2-7, with D tentatively TRBD1 (6 bases). What was sequenced was PBMCs. The CDR3 sequence: CASSVGQGLGYEQYF. The DNA of the CDR3 is TGTGCCAGCAGCGTAGGGCAGGGGTTAGGATACGAGCAGTACTTC.